This TCR beta chain emerged from a study of T-cell reconstitution after alpha-beta-depleted transplantation in children. Preparation of the TCRbeta library used unique molecular identifiers. In TCRdb, the PCR reads were re-called with MiXCR into one record per CDR3 protein. This repertoire shows about 500,000 distinct CDR3 sequences, about 33% found once; its top ten account for 2% to 3%. The TCR comes from a human donor who donated a stem cell graft to a child with aplastic anemia. Sequenced here: PBMCs from the stem cell graft donor, sampled from the stem cell graft.

CDR3 nucleotide sequence: TGTGCCAGCAGCCCGTGGGGGACTAGAAACACAGATACGCAGTATTTT. Amino acids: CASSPWGTRNTDTQYF. The rearrangement links TRBV7-2 to TRBJ2-3; 8 bases line up with TRBD2. V lost 5 bases and J lost 2; bases outside the gene matches: 9. The germline V gene has CDR1 SGHTA and CDR2 FQGNSA. This CDR3 spans 16 amino acids.